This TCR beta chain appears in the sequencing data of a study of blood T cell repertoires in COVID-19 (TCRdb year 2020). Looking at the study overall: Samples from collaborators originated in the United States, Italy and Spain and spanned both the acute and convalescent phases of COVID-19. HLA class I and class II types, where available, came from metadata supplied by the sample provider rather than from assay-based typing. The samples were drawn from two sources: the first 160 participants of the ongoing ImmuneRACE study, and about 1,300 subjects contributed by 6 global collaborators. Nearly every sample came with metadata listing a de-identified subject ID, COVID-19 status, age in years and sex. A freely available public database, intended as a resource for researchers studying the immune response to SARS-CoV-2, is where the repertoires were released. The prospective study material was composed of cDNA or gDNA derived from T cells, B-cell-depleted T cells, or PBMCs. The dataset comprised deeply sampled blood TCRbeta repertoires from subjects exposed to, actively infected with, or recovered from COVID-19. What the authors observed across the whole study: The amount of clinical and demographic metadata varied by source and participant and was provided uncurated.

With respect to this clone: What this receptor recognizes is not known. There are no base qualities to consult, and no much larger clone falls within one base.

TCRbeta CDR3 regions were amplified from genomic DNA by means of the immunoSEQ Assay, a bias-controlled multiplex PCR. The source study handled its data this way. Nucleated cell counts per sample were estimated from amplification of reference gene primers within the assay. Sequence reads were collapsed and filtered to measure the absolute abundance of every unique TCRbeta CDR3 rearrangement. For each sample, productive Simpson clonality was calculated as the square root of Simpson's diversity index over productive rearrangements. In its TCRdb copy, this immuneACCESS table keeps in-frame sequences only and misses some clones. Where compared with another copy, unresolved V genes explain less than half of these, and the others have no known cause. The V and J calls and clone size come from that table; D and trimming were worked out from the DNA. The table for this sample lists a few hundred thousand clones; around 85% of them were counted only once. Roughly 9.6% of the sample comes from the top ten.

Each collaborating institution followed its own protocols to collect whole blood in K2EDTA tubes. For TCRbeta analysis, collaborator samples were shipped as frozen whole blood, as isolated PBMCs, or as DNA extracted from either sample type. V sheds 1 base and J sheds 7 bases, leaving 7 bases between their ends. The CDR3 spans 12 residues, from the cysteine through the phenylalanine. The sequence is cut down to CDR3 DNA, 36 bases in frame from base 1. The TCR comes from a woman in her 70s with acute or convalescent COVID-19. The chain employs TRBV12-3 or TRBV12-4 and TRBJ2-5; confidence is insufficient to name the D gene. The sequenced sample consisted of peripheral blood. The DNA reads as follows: TGTGCCAGCAGTTTAGACTCAGGGACCCAGTACTTC. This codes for CASSLDSGTQYF.